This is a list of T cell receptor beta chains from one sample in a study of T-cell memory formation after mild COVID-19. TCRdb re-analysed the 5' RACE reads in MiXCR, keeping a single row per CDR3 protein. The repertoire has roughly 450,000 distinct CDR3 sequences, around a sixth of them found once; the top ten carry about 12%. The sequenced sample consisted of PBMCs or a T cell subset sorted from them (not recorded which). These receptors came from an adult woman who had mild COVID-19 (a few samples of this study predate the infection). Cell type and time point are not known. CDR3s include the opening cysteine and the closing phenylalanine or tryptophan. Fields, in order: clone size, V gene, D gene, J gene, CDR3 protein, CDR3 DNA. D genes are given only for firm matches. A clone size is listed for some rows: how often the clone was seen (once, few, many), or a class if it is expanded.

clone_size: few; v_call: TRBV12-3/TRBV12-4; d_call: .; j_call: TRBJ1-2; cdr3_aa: CASGRLGAGGYTF; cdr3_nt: TGTGCCAGCGGCCGTTTGGGGGCGGGTGGCTACACCTTC
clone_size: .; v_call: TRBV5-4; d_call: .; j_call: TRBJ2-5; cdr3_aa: CASRTGEETQYF; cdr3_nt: TGTGCCAGCAGAACGGGGGAAGAGACCCAGTACTTC
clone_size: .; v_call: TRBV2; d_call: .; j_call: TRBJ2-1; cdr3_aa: CASRGHGGGPNEQFF; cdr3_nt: TGTGCCAGCAGAGGCCATGGGGGGGGCCCGAATGAGCAGTTCTTC
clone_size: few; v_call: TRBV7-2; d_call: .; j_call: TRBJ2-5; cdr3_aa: CASRGVKETQYF; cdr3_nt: TGTGCCAGCAGGGGGGTTAAAGAGACCCAGTACTTC
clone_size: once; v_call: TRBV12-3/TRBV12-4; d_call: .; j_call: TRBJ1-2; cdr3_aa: CASTYDLLRYYGYTF; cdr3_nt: TGTGCCAGCACCTATGACCTTTTGCGGTACTATGGCTACACCTTC
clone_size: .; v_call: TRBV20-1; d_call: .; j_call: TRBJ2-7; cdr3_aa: CSARDPKDLYEQYF; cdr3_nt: TGCAGTGCTAGAGACCCAAAAGATCTCTACGAGCAGTACTTC
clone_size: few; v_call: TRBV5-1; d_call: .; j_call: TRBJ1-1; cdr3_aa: CASRAIGGNTEAFF; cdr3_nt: TGCGCCAGCCGAGCCATAGGCGGGAACACTGAAGCTTTCTTT
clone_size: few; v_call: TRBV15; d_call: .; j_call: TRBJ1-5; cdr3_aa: CATSVYAGDRNQPQHF; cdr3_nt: TGTGCCACCAGCGTTTACGCCGGGGATCGGAATCAGCCCCAGCATTTT
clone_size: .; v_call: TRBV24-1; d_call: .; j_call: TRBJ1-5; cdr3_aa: CATSPRGGSNQPQHF; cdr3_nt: TGTGCCACCAGCCCGAGAGGCGGTAGCAATCAGCCCCAGCATTTT
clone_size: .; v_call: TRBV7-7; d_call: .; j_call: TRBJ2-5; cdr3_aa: CASSLEAAGRETQYF; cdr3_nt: TGTGCTAGCAGCTTAGAAGCGGCGGGGAGGGAGACCCAGTACTTC
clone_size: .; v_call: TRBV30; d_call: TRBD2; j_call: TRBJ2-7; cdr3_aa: CVWIKGASASGSYEQYF; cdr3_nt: TGTGTCTGGATTAAAGGGGCATCGGCTAGCGGTTCCTACGAGCAGTACTTC
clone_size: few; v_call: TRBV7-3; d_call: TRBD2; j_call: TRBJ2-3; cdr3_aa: CASSPAGMGLAATDTQYF; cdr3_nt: TGTGCCAGCAGCCCCGCTGGTATGGGACTAGCGGCCACAGATACGCAGTATTTT
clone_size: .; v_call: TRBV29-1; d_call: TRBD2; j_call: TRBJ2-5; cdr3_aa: CSVRASGATQETQYF; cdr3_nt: TGCAGCGTTCGGGCTAGCGGGGCCACCCAAGAGACCCAGTACTTC
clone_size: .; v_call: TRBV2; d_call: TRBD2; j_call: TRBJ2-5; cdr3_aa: CASSERGLAGVETQYF; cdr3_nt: TGTGCCAGCAGTGAACGGGGACTAGCGGGAGTGGAGACCCAGTACTTC
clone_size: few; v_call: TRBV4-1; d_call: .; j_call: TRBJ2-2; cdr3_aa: CASSETPGELFF; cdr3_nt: TGCGCCAGCAGCGAAACCCCCGGGGAGCTGTTTTTT
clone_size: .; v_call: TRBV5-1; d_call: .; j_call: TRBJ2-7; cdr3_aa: CASSFEAWPLEQYF; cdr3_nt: TGCGCCAGCAGCTTCGAGGCCTGGCCTCTCGAGCAGTACTTC
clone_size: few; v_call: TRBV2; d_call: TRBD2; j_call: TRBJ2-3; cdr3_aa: CASRRTSGSADTQYF; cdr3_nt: TGTGCCAGCAGGCGGACTAGCGGGAGTGCAGATACGCAGTATTTT
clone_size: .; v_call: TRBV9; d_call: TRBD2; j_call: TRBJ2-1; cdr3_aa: CASSVDSGGHDNEQFF; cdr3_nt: TGTGCCAGCAGCGTAGATAGCGGGGGGCACGACAATGAGCAGTTCTTC
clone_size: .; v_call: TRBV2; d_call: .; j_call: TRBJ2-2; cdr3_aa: CASSGAGGGSGELFF; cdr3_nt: TGTGCCAGCAGTGGAGCCGGGGGCGGCTCCGGGGAGCTGTTTTTT
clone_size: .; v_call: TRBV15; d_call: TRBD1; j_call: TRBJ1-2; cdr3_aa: CATSRAETGLGYTF; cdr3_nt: TGTGCCACCAGCAGAGCCGAGACAGGGTTAGGCTACACCTTC
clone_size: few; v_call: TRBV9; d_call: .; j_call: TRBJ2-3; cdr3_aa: CASSVEFSTDTQYF; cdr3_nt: TGTGCCAGCAGCGTAGAGTTCAGCACAGATACGCAGTATTTT
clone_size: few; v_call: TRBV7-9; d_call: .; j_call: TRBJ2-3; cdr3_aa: CASSFAGPTDTQYF; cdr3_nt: TGTGCCAGCAGCTTTGCGGGGCCTACAGATACGCAGTATTTT
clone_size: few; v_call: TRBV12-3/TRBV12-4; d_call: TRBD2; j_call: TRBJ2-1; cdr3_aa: CASSLVSGTPFF; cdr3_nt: TGTGCCAGCAGTTTAGTTAGCGGGACTCCGTTCTTC
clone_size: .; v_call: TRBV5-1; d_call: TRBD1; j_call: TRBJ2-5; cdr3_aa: CASSFIGQGAMETQYF; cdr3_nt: TGCGCCAGCAGCTTTATCGGACAGGGGGCTATGGAGACCCAGTACTTC
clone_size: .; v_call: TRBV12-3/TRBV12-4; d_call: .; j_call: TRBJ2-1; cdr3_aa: CASSLESWGTYNEQFF; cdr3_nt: TGTGCCAGCAGTTTAGAATCCTGGGGGACTTACAATGAGCAGTTCTTC
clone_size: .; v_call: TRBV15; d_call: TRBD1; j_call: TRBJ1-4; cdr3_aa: CATSIWTGQLEEKLFF; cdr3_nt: TGTGCCACCAGCATTTGGACAGGGCAGCTTGAAGAAAAACTGTTTTTT
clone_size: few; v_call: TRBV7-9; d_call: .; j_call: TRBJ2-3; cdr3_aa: CASSSYEGPLDTQYF; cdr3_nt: TGTGCCAGCAGCTCCTATGAGGGACCTCTAGATACGCAGTATTTT
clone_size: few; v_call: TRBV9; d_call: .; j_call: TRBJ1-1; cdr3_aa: CASSVATTGTEAFF; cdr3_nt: TGTGCCAGCAGCGTAGCGACCACAGGGACTGAAGCTTTCTTT
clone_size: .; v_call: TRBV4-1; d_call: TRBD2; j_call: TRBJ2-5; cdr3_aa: CASSQVAGVETQYF; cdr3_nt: TGCGCCAGCAGCCAAGTAGCGGGAGTGGAGACCCAGTACTTC
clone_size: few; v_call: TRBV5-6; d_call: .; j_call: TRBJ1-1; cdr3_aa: CASSLQQHEAFF; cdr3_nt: TGTGCCAGCAGCTTACAACAGCACGAAGCTTTCTTT
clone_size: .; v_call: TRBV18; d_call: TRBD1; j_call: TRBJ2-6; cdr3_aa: CASSPAMTGAGGANVLTF; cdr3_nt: TGTGCCAGCTCACCGGCCATGACAGGGGCAGGCGGGGCCAACGTCCTGACTTTC
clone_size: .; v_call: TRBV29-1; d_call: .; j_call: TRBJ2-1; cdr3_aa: CSVEGQADEQFF; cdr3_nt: TGCAGCGTTGAAGGACAAGCCGATGAGCAGTTCTTC
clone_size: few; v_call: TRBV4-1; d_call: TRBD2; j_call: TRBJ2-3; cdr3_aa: CASSQGLLAGSKGTDTQYF; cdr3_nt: TGCGCCAGCAGCCAAGGATTACTAGCGGGGTCGAAGGGCACAGATACGCAGTATTTT
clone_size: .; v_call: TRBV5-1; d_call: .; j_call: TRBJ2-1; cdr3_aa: CASTGVAVSGAGNEQFF; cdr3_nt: TGCGCCAGCACAGGGGTCGCAGTCTCGGGAGCTGGCAATGAGCAGTTCTTC
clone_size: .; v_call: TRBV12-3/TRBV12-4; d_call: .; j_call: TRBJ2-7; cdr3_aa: CASSQSGFYEQYF; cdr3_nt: TGTGCCAGCAGTCAAAGTGGCTTCTACGAGCAGTACTTC
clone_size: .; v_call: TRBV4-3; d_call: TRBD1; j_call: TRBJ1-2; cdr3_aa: CASSQEQGNYGYTF; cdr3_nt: TGCGCCAGCAGCCAAGAACAGGGGAACTATGGCTACACCTTC
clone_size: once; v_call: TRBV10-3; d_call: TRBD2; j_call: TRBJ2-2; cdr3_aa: CAISGGLAGATGELFF; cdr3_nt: TGTGCCATCAGTGGGGGTTTAGCGGGGGCCACCGGGGAGCTGTTTTTT
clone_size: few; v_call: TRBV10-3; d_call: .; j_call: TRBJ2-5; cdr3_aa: CASGGEGRRETQYF; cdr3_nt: TGTGCCAGCGGAGGAGAGGGAAGGCGGGAGACCCAGTACTTC
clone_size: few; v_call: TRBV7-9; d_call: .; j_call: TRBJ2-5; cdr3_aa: CANVRLRFQETQYF; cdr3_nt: TGTGCGAACGTCCGCTTAAGATTCCAAGAGACCCAGTACTTC
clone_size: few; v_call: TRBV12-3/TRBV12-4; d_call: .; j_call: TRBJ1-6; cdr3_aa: CASSLGTAGASPLHF; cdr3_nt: TGTGCCAGCAGTTTAGGGACGGCAGGGGCCTCACCCCTCCACTTT
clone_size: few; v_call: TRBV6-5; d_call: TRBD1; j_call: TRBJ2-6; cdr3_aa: CASSPLSGTVPSLSGANVLTF; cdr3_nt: TGTGCCAGCAGTCCCCTTTCAGGGACAGTGCCGTCCCTCTCTGGGGCCAACGTCCTGACTTTC
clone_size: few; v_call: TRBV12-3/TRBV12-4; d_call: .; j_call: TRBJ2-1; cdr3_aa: CASSSRQGGSGEQFF; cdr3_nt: TGTGCCAGCAGTTCCAGACAGGGAGGGTCGGGTGAGCAGTTCTTC
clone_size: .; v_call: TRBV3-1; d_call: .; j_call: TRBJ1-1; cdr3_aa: CASSQLTGGSTEAFF; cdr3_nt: TGTGCCAGCAGCCAACTCACGGGGGGGAGCACTGAAGCTTTCTTT
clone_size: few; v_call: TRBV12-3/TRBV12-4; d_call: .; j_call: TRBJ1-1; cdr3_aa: CASIKNSGTTEAFF; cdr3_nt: TGTGCCAGCATCAAAAACTCGGGGACAACTGAAGCTTTCTTT
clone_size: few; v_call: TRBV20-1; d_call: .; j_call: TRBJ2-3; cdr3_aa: CSALAAQGTDTQYF; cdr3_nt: TGCAGTGCTCTAGCTGCCCAGGGCACAGATACGCAGTATTTT
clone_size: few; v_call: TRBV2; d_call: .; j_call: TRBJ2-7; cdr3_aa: CASRTERGGGHEQYF; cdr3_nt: TGTGCCAGCAGGACGGAGCGGGGAGGGGGCCACGAGCAGTACTTC
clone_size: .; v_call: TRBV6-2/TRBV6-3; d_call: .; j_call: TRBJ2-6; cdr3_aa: CATRSSGANVLTF; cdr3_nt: TGTGCCACCCGAAGCTCTGGGGCCAACGTCCTGACTTTC
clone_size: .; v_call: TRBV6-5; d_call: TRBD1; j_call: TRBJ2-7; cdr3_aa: CASSYGTGAYEQYF; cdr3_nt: TGTGCCAGCAGTTACGGGACAGGGGCCTACGAGCAGTACTTC
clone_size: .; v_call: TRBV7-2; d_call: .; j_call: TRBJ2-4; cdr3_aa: CASSSSPTVAKNIQYF; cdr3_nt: TGTGCCAGCAGCTCGTCCCCTACGGTAGCCAAAAACATTCAGTACTTC
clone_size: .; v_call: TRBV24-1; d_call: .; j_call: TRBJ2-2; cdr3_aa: CATSDRTSRTGELFF; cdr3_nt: TGTGCCACCAGTGATCGGACATCTCGGACCGGGGAGCTGTTTTTT
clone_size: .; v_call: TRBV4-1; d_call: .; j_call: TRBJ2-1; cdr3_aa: CASSQGRTSSYNEQFF; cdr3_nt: TGCGCCAGCAGCCAAGGCAGGACGAGCTCCTACAATGAGCAGTTCTTC
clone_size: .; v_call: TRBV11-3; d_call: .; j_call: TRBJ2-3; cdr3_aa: CASSLTRLGSDTQYF; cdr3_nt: TGTGCCAGCAGCTTAACAAGGCTAGGGAGTGATACGCAGTATTTT
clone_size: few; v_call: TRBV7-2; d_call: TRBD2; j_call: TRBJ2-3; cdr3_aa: CASSRRGGQFTDTQYF; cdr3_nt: TGTGCCAGCAGCCGGCGGGGGGGACAGTTCACAGATACGCAGTATTTT
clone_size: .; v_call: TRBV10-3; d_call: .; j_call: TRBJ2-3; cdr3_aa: CAISRGRASTDTQYF; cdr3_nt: TGTGCCATCAGCCGAGGCAGGGCAAGCACAGATACGCAGTATTTT
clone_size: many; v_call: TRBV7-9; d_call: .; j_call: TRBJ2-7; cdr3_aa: CASSPKSSYEQYF; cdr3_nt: TGTGCCAGCAGCCCCAAGAGCTCCTACGAGCAGTACTTC
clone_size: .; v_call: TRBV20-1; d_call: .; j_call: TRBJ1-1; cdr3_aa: CSAEVNTEAFF; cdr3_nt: TGCAGTGCTGAGGTGAACACTGAAGCTTTCTTT
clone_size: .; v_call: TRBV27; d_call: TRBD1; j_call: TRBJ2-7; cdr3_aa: CASRTGGGYYEQYF; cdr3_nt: TGTGCCAGCAGGACAGGGGGCGGATACTACGAGCAGTACTTC